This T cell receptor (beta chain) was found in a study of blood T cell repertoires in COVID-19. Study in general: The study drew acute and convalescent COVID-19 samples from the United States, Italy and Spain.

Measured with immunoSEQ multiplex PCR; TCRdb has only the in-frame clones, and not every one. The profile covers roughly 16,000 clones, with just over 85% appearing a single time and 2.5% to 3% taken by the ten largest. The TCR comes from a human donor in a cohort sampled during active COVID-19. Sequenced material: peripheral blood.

CDR3 in amino acids: CATSESGPYRDTQYF. CDR3 sequence (DNA): TGTGCCACCAGTGAATCAGGGCCCTACCGAGATACGCAGTATTTT. This sequence joins TRBV24-1 and TRBJ2-3, with a weak D call TRBD1 (5 bases). The CDR3 totals 15 residues. Germline-derived CDR1 and CDR2 are KGHDR and SFDVKD. Trimming left V 4 bases short and J 5 bases short, with 15 bases between.